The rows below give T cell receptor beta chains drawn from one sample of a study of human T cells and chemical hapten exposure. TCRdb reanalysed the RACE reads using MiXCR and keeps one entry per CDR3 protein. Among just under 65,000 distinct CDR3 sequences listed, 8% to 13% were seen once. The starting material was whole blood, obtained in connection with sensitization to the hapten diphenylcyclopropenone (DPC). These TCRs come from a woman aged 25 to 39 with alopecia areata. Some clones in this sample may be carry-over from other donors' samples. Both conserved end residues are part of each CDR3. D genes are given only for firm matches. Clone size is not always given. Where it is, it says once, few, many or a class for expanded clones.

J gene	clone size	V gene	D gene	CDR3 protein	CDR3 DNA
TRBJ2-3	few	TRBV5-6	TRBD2	CASSFDRLAVTDTQYF	TGTGCCAGCAGCTTTGACCGTCTAGCGGTCACAGATACGCAGTATTTT
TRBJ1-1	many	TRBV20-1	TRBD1	CSALTGQNTEAFF	TGCAGTGCTCTGACAGGGCAGAACACTGAAGCTTTCTTT
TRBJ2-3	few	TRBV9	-	CASSVGQSGVTDTQYF	TGTGCCAGCAGCGTAGGACAATCCGGCGTTACAGATACGCAGTATTTT
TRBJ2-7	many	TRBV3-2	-	CASSQERTGFAYEQYF	TGTGCCAGCAGCCAAGAAAGGACAGGGTTCGCCTACGAGCAGTACTTC
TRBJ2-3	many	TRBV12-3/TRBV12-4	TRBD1	CASSWEVGTGFSDTQYF	TGTGCCAGCAGCTGGGAGGTCGGGACAGGGTTTTCAGATACGCAGTATTTT
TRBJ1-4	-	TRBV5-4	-	CASSRLQGEDEKLFF	TGTGCCAGCAGCAGATTACAGGGAGAAGATGAAAAACTGTTTTTT
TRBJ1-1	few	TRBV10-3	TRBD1	CAISENPGGTEAFF	TGTGCCATCAGTGAGAACCCAGGGGGCACTGAAGCTTTCTTT
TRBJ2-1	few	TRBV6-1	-	CASKLRGTDEQFF	TGTGCCAGTAAATTGCGGGGTACGGATGAGCAGTTCTTC
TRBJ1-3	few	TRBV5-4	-	CASSLKGGSGNTIYF	TGTGCCAGCAGCCTAAAAGGCGGCTCTGGAAACACCATATATTTT
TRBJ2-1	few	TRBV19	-	CASSIGGNEQFF	TGTGCCAGTAGTATTGGCGGGAATGAGCAGTTCTTC
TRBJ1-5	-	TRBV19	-	CASNSGRGSNQPQHF	TGTGCCAGTAATTCCGGTCGAGGTAGCAATCAGCCCCAGCATTTT
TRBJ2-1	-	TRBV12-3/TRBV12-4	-	CASSLTGKEDEQFF	TGTGCCAGCAGTTTAACAGGGAAGGAGGATGAGCAGTTCTTC
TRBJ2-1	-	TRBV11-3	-	CASSLRVQGSNEQFF	TGTGCCAGCAGCTTAAGAGTGCAAGGGTCCAATGAGCAGTTCTTC
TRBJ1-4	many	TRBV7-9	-	CASSLYREDEKLFF	TGTGCCAGCAGCTTATACAGGGAAGATGAAAAACTGTTTTTT
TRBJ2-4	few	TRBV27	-	CASSPAGWQGARSGVNIQYF	TGTGCCAGCAGTCCAGCAGGTTGGCAGGGGGCACGCAGCGGGGTGAACATTCAGTACTTC
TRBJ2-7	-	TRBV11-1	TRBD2	CASSPGLAGVNPHEQYF	TGTGCCAGCAGCCCTGGACTAGCGGGAGTAAACCCGCACGAGCAGTACTTC
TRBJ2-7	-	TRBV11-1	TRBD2	CASSFRLAESYEQYF	TGTGCCAGCAGCTTCAGACTAGCGGAATCCTACGAGCAGTACTTC
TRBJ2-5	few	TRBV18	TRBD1	CASDLPGQGLETQYF	TGTGCCAGCGATCTCCCGGGACAGGGATTGGAGACCCAGTACTTC
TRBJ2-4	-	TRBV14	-	CASSQDSMAGSKNIQYF	TGTGCCAGCAGCCAAGATTCTATGGCAGGTTCGAAAAACATTCAGTACTTC
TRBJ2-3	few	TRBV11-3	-	CASSGGFDYTDTQYF	TGTGCCAGCAGCGGGGGGTTCGACTACACAGATACGCAGTATTTT
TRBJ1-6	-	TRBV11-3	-	CASSLSEGGNSPLHF	TGTGCCAGCAGCTTAAGTGAAGGCGGGAATTCACCCCTCCACTTT
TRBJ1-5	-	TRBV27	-	CASSTNQPQHF	TGTGCCAGCAGTACCAATCAGCCCCAGCATTTT
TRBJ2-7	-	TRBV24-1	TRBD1	CATSNPSSGTVPYEQYF	TGTGCCACCAGTAACCCCAGCTCCGGGACAGTCCCCTACGAGCAGTACTTC
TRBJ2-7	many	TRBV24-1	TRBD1	CATEDRSYEQYF	TGTGCCACCGAGGACAGGTCGTACGAGCAGTACTTC
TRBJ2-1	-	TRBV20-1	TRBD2	CSAKGLADYNEQFF	TGCAGTGCCAAAGGTCTAGCGGATTACAATGAGCAGTTCTTC
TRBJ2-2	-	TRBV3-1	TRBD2	CASSPRTSVNTGELFF	TGTGCCAGCAGCCCCAGGACTAGCGTGAACACCGGGGAGCTGTTTTTT
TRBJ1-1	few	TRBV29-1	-	CSTDRQNTEAFF	TGCAGCACAGACAGACAAAACACTGAAGCTTTCTTT
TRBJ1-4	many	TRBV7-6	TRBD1	CASSLVGRGNSRNEKLFF	TGTGCCAGCAGCTTAGTCGGCAGGGGGAATTCTCGTAATGAAAAACTGTTTTTT
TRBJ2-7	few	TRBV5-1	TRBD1	CASSDGQGVSYEQYF	TGCGCCAGCAGCGACGGACAGGGGGTCTCCTACGAGCAGTACTTC
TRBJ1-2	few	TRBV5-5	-	CASSLTGTSYGYTF	TGTGCCAGCAGCCTGACAGGCACCTCCTATGGCTACACCTTC
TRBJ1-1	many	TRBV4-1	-	CASRRQGNTEAFF	TGCGCCAGCAGGCGACAAGGGAACACTGAAGCTTTCTTT
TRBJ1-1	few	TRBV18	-	CASSRGAGENTEAFF	TGTGCCAGCTCACGGGGCGCAGGCGAGAACACTGAAGCTTTCTTT
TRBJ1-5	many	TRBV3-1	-	CASSQESSGNQPQHF	TGTGCCAGCAGCCAAGAGTCGTCGGGCAATCAGCCCCAGCATTTT
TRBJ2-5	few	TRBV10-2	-	CASSEVAGETQYF	TGCGCCAGCAGTGAGGTAGCAGGCGAGACCCAGTACTTC
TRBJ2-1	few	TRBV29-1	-	CSVGRGRNEQFF	TGCAGCGTTGGGAGGGGGCGGAATGAGCAGTTCTTC
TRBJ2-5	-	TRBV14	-	CASSQDFIETQYF	TGTGCCAGCAGCCAAGATTTCATAGAGACCCAGTACTTC
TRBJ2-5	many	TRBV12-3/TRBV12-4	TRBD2	CASSQSGAGETQYF	TGTGCCAGCAGCCAAAGTGGAGCGGGGGAGACCCAGTACTTC
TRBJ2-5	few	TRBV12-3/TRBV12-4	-	CASSLPGEETQYF	TGTGCCAGCAGTTTACCAGGGGAAGAGACCCAGTACTTC
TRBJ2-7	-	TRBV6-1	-	CASSEVGEQYF	TGTGCCAGCAGTGAAGTGGGCGAGCAGTACTTC
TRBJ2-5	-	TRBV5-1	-	CASSLARETQYF	TGCGCCAGCAGCTTGGCCAGGGAGACCCAGTACTTC
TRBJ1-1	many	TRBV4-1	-	CASSQTGGLAEAFF	TGCGCCAGCAGCCAGACTGGGGGATTGGCTGAAGCTTTCTTT
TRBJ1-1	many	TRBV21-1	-	CASSAYGHTEAFF	TGTGCCAGCAGCGCCTACGGGCACACTGAAGCTTTCTTT